The sequence of this T cell receptor beta chain was determined in a study of blood T cell repertoires in COVID-19. In the study overall: Italy, Spain and the United States were the sources of the convalescent and acute COVID-19 samples. From T cells, B-cell-depleted T cells, or PBMCs came the material, which was cDNA or gDNA.

Original processing notes: From reference gene primer amplification, estimates of nucleated cell counts were derived. Data came from immunoSEQ multiplex PCR; TCRdb stores just in-frame clones and leaves some out. The V and J calls and clone size were taken over from that table, and D and trimming were inferred from the DNA. The data show more than 95,000 clones, around 86% seen once. J was trimmed by 6 bases and V by 4 bases; bases with no gene match: 4. Germline V gene data show CDR1 as SGHTA and CDR2 as FQGTGA. The CDR3 runs 14 residues. The chain couples TRBV7-3 to TRBJ2-1; 9 bases match TRBD2. The clonotype was recovered from a man older than 75 with active or convalescent COVID-19. Source material: peripheral blood. The CDR3 spells CASSSNSGSNEQFF. DNA of the CDR3: TGTGCCAGCAGCTCTAATAGCGGGAGCAATGAGCAGTTCTTC.